The text below deals with one T cell receptor (beta chain). This specimen comes from a study of control samples from healthy donors and cancer patients. This CDR3 comprises 15 residues. Germline-derived CDR1 and CDR2 are LNHDA and SQIVND (reference sequence). V dropped 4 bases and J dropped 2; count of bases not matched to a gene: 7. Assay: immunoSEQ multiplex PCR; the TCRdb copy retains only in-frame clones and omits some. Seen here are around 120,000 clones, roughly 91% observed once, and the top ten hold 1.5% to 2%. The receptor comes from a man in his forties or fifties with head and neck cancer. Sequenced material: PBMCs. The V call is TRBV19, the J call TRBJ1-2; 7 bases align to TRBD1. CDR3 amino acids: CASSNYRGSNYGYTF. The CDR3 DNA is TGTGCCAGTAGTAACTACAGGGGATCCAACTATGGCTACACCTTC.